The clone carrying this TCR beta chain was found once. Its antigen is undetermined. The sample originates from a study of cytomegalovirus exposure and HLA in healthy donors. The study, taken as a whole, reports: In a later analysis, HLA-C alleles had the fewest associated TCRs, DRB1 alleles the most.

Primers: 60 Vbeta forward and 13 Jbeta reverse. Assay: immunoSEQ multiplex PCR; the TCRdb copy retains only in-frame clones and omits some. The top ten hold roughly 2.2% of the sample, which has about 160,000 clones, 85% seen once. Those who donated were healthy bone marrow donors. V dropped 0 bases and J dropped 4 bases, with 12 bases sitting between them. Germline loops: CDR1 LGHNA, CDR2 YSLEER. This CDR3 spans 15 amino acids. Sequenced material: PBMCs. The sequence came from a man younger than 35 in good health and CMV-seropositive. The chain couples TRBV4-3 to TRBJ2-5; D might be TRBD2 (7 bases). The CDR3 sequence: CASSQDRGAGETQYF. DNA for the CDR3: TGCGCCAGCAGCCAAGATCGGGGGGCGGGAGAGACCCAGTACTTC.